A single sample gave rise to the 28 T cell receptor beta chains below, sequenced in a study of CD8 T cells in Susac syndrome. Reverse transcription of roughly 0.5 to 1 ug RNA was performed with random hexamers. TCRdb passed the immunoSEQ multiplex PCR reads through MiXCR, listing each CDR3 protein once. The sample gives about 120,000 distinct CDR3 sequences, 90% to 95% of which show up once; less than 0.15% is in the top ten. The material sequenced was CD4+ T cells from PBMCs. The receptors derive from a human donor with multiple sclerosis.

The gene calls are TRBV5-1 and TRBJ2-2, with 7 bases aligning to TRBD1. The V gene end was trimmed by 9 bases and the J gene end by 2 bases; junction bases not matched to a gene: 4. Looked up from germline, CDR1 is SGHRS and CDR2 is YFSETQ. This CDR3 is 13 amino acids long. CDR3 amino acids: CATGQANTGELFF. Written as DNA, the CDR3 is TGCGCCACCGGACAGGCAAACACCGGGGAGCTGTTTTTT.

The genes are TRBV24-1 and TRBJ2-3, with 10 bases aligning to TRBD1. The J segment lost 4 bases and the V segment lost 3 bases, leaving 6 bases of the junction unmatched. This CDR3 has 16 residues. From germline, CDR1 is KGHDR and CDR2 SFDVKD. The chain's CDR3 is CATSDGDRGFADTQYF. The DNA of the CDR3 is TGTGCCACCAGTGATGGGGACAGGGGCTTTGCAGATACGCAGTATTTT.

The chain employs TRBV20-1 and TRBJ2-1, with D possibly being TRBD1 (5 bases). Germline lookup yields CDR1 DFQATT and CDR2 SNEGSKA (reference sequence). The CDR3 loop spans 14 amino acids. V gave up 3 bases and J gave up 7 bases, with 16 bases separating them. The DNA of the CDR3 is TGCAGTGCTAGGGGGCCACCTCCAGGAAATGAGCAGTTCTTC. Translating it yields CSARGPPPGNEQFF.

The sample holds one count of this clonotype. The V gene is TRBV28, the J gene TRBJ1-2, with D perhaps TRBD1 (5 bases). With 5 bases removed from V and 0 bases from J, the gap between germline ends came to 13 bases. The CDR3 covers 15 residues. The germline CDR1 and CDR2 sequences are MDHEN and SYDVKM. The CDR3 here is CASSLGGPANYGYTF. Here the CDR3 DNA reads TGTGCCAGCAGTCTTGGGGGACCCGCTAACTATGGCTACACCTTC.

The chain carries TRBV5-1 and TRBJ2-5; 12 nucleotides align to TRBD1. The CDR3 spans 15 residues. Germline V gene lookup returns CDR1 SGHRS and CDR2 YFSETQ. The J segment lost 7 bases and the V segment lost 4 bases, leaving 8 bases of the junction unmatched. This chain's CDR3 is CASSKGQGARGTQYF. Here the CDR3 DNA reads TGCGCCAGCAGCAAGGGACAGGGGGCGAGGGGGACCCAGTACTTC.

The CDR3 is CASSLEPPGYTEAFF. The CDR3 DNA reads TGTGCCAGCAGTTTAGAACCCCCAGGGTATACTGAAGCTTTCTTT. The J gene is TRBJ1-1, the V gene TRBV12-3 or TRBV12-4, with D perhaps matching TRBD1 (5 bases). Trimming took off 1 base at V and 5 bases at J, with 14 bases between the two ends. The CDR3 runs to 15 residues.

The V and J genes are TRBV5-6 and TRBJ2-2, with TRBD2 matching over 10 bases. The CDR3 sequence is 15 residues long. Germline CDR1 reads SGHDT; CDR2 reads YYEEEE. After removal of 7 bases from V and 7 bases from J, the junction contained 10 bases not matched to a gene. The CDR3 DNA reads TGTGCCAGCGGGGGAGCGGGAGGGCCGGACGGGGAGCTGTTTTTT. This encodes CASGGAGGPDGELFF.

CDR3 nucleotide sequence: TGTGCCAGCAGCCAAGTTAGCGGGAGGGCCGTTAGTACAGATACGCAGTATTTT. It is translated as CASSQVSGRAVSTDTQYF. J is TRBJ2-3 and V is TRBV3-1, with 11 bases fitting TRBD2. The CDR3 runs 18 residues. Germline V gene sequence: CDR1 LGHDT, CDR2 YNNKEL (reference sequence). J was trimmed by 3 bases and V by 1 base; bases with no gene match: 9.

This clonotype was counted a single time. The rearrangement uses TRBV7-9 and TRBJ2-7; no definite D call. V gave up 4 bases and J gave up 0 bases, with 7 bases separating them. CDR3 length equals 13 residues. Per germline, CDR1 SEHNR and CDR2 FQNEAQ (reference sequence). The CDR3 bases are TGTGCCAGCAGCTCATGGTTCTCCTACGAGCAGTACTTC. This gives the protein CASSSWFSYEQYF.

The chain recombines TRBV12-3 or TRBV12-4 with TRBJ2-3, with D perhaps assigned TRBD1 or TRBD2 (5 bases each). V was clipped by 9 bases and J by 3 bases, with 16 bases between them. CDR3 length: 14 amino acids. For the CDR3, the DNA is TGTGCCAGTGACAGTCCCGGGAAGACAGATACGCAGTATTTT. It encodes CASDSPGKTDTQYF.

The V and J genes are TRBV5-5 and TRBJ2-7; D remains ambiguous. V lost 2 bases to trimming and J lost 1 base, with 7 bases between them. Germline lookup yields CDR1 SGHKS and CDR2 YYEKEE (reference sequence). The CDR3 length is 13 residues. CDR3 in DNA: TGTGCCAGCAGCTTCGGACGATCCTACGAGCAGTACTTC. Translated: CASSFGRSYEQYF. Variable domain in full (rest from reference TRBV5-5 and TRBJ2-7): DAGVTQSPTHLIKTRGQQVTLRCSPISGHKSVSWYQQVLGQGPQFIFQYYEKEERGRGNFPDRFSARQFPNYSSELNVNALLLGDSALYLCASSFGRSYEQYFGPGTRLTVT.

The chain carries TRBV6-5 and TRBJ1-1, with TRBD1 as a possible D gene (5 bases). The CDR3 spans 15 residues. Trimming shortened V by 2 bases and J by 4 bases, and 14 bases separated the two germline ends. CDR1 and CDR2 (germline): MNHEY, SVGAGI. The CDR3 loop reads CASSYGTGGVTEAFF. Written as DNA, the CDR3 is TGTGCCAGCAGTTACGGGACGGGGGGGGTCACTGAAGCTTTCTTT.

This chain links TRBV30 with TRBJ1-2; D not certain. V was clipped by 3 bases and J by 0 bases, with 17 bases between them. CDR3 length equals 16 residues. CDR1 is GTSNPN, CDR2 SVGIG, per germline (reference sequence). The CDR3 sequence is CAWRLAGSTANYGYTF. CDR3 coding DNA: TGTGCCTGGAGGTTGGCTGGAAGTACTGCTAACTATGGCTACACCTTC.

The rearrangement uses TRBV7-9 and TRBJ2-2, with D perhaps matching TRBD2 (6 bases). The CDR3 contains 16 residues. V was trimmed by 5 bases and J by 0 bases, leaving 13 bases between them. The germline CDR1 and CDR2 sequences are SEHNR and FQNEAQ (reference sequence). The CDR3 spells CASSPYGGTNTGELFF. As DNA, the CDR3 is TGTGCCAGCAGCCCATACGGGGGAACGAACACCGGGGAGCTGTTTTTT.

For the CDR3, the DNA is TGTGCCAGCAGCCAAGTCACAGGTGCAATGGGGAAACTGTTTTTT. Translation gives CASSQVTGAMGKLFF. This chain links TRBV3-1 with TRBJ1-4, with D perhaps TRBD1 (5 bases). Looked up from germline, CDR1 is LGHDT and CDR2 is YNNKEL (reference sequence). The CDR3 covers 15 residues. V lost 1 base to trimming and J lost 11 bases, with 17 bases between them.

The J gene is TRBJ2-1, the V gene TRBV20-1; perhaps TRBD2 as D (6 bases). This CDR3 has 14 residues. Germline V lookup: CDR1 DFQATT, CDR2 SNEGSKA (reference sequence). Trimming cost V 3 bases and J 5 bases, with 14 bases left between them. CDR3 DNA: TGCAGTGCTAGTCACGGGAGTGCCGACAATGAGCAGTTCTTC. Translation gives CSASHGSADNEQFF.

This chain connects TRBV30 to TRBJ1-2, with TRBD1 identical over 7 bases. J gave up 8 bases and V 1 base, and 10 bases lay outside the gene matches. This CDR3 comprises 14 residues. Germline CDR1 and CDR2: GTSNPN and SVGIG (reference sequence). CDR3 protein: CAWSEIQGLGGYTF. As DNA, the CDR3 is TGTGCCTGGAGTGAAATACAGGGGCTAGGCGGCTACACCTTC.

The chain uses TRBV7-2 and TRBJ1-1; D remains ambiguous. The germline gives CDR1 SGHTA, CDR2 FQGNSA. Trimming cost V 6 bases and J 0 bases, with 5 bases left between them. The CDR3 loop spans 12 amino acids. The CDR3 nucleotides are TGTGCCAGCAGTCACATGAACACTGAAGCTTTCTTT. Translated: CASSHMNTEAFF.

The chain joins TRBV6-5 to TRBJ2-7; weak D call: TRBD1 (6 bases). The CDR3 runs to 14 residues. The V and J ends lost 1 base and 5 bases respectively, with 12 bases between them. Germline CDR1 and CDR2: MNHEY and SVGAGI. The CDR3 nucleotides are TGTGCCAGCAGTTACTTGGGGGCCGCGGACGAGCAGTACTTC. It is translated as CASSYLGAADEQYF.

This clonotype appeared once. The rearrangement joins TRBV7-3 to TRBJ2-7, with 11 bases fitting TRBD2. V was clipped by 2 bases and J by 1 base; unmatched bases: 10. Germline assignment: CDR1 SGHTA and CDR2 FQGTGA. The CDR3 loop spans 18 amino acids. The CDR3 spells CASSLQGIAGGLSYEQYF. Here the CDR3 DNA reads TGTGCCAGCAGCTTACAGGGGATAGCGGGGGGGCTTTCCTACGAGCAGTACTTC.

This clonotype appeared once. The rearrangement joins TRBV5-1 to TRBJ2-1; possible D gene TRBD1, 6 bases. V lost 6 bases and J lost 4, with 20 bases in between. The CDR3 spans 16 residues. Germline values: CDR1 SGHRS, CDR2 YFSETQ. The DNA of the CDR3 is TGCGCCAGCACTAGGCAACAGGGTAGCACGTACAATGAGCAGTTCTTC. It encodes CASTRQQGSTYNEQFF.

This clonotype was detected only once. V is TRBV2 and J is TRBJ2-7, with D uncertain. Per germline, CDR1 SNHLY and CDR2 FYNNEI. There are 13 residues in the CDR3. Between the trimmed V and J ends, which lost 4 bases and 2 bases, there was a span of 9 bases. CDR3 in amino acids: CASSAWATYEQYF. The CDR3 region has the DNA TGTGCCAGCAGTGCCTGGGCTACCTACGAGCAGTACTTC.

This clonotype was seen only once. Since a much larger clone is just one base distant, this may be a read error. The V and J genes are TRBV7-9 and TRBJ1-1, with D perhaps matching TRBD1 (5 bases). V gave up 6 bases and J gave up 1 base, with 9 bases separating them. CDR3 size: 13 residues. Germline CDR1 SEHNR, CDR2 FQNEAQ (reference sequence). This chain's CDR3 is CASRFGGNTEAFF. The CDR3 DNA reads as TGTGCCAGCAGGTTCGGGGGGAACACTGAAGCTTTCTTT.

The CDR3 spells CASIHYSPTMNTEAFF. The CDR3 nucleotides are TGTGCCAGCATCCACTACTCACCCACTATGAACACTGAAGCTTTCTTT. The chain links TRBV7-2 to TRBJ1-1, with D unresolved. Trimming removed 7 bases at V and 0 bases at J, with 18 bases between. Germline assignment: CDR1 SGHTA and CDR2 FQGNSA. This CDR3 is 16 amino acids long. The full variable domain, in which reference TRBV7-2 and TRBJ1-1 provide the parts outside the CDR3, is GAGVSQSPSNKVTEKGKDVELRCDPISGHTALYWYRQSLGQGLEFLIYFQGNSAPDKSGLPSDRFSAERTGGSVSTLTIQRTQQEDSAVYLCASIHYSPTMNTEAFFGQGTRLTVV.

The chain has TRBV15 and TRBJ2-3; D is possibly TRBD1 (5 bases). The CDR3 has 15 residues. V lost 0 bases to trimming and J lost 5 bases, with 12 bases between them. Germline V gene lookup returns CDR1 LNHNV and CDR2 YYDKDF (reference sequence). The CDR3 region has the DNA TGTGCCACCAGCAGAGATCAGCAGGGATTAGATACGCAGTATTTT. It codes for CATSRDQQGLDTQYF. The whole variable domain, remainder taken from reference TRBV15 and TRBJ2-3, is DAMVIQNPRYQVTQFGKPVTLSCSQTLNHNVMYWYQQKSSQAPKLLFHYYDKDFNNEADTPDNFQSRRPNTSFCFLDIRSPGLGDTAMYLCATSRDQQGLDTQYFGPGTRLTVL.

V usage is TRBV5-1 and J usage is TRBJ1-5, with no clear D. Germline V CDR1 and CDR2: SGHRS, YFSETQ. CDR3 length equals 14 residues. V lost 0 bases and J lost 3, with 7 bases in between. The CDR3 is CASSLEGTNQPQHF. The CDR3 DNA is TGCGCCAGCAGCTTGGAAGGAACCAATCAGCCCCAGCATTTT.

J is TRBJ2-7 and V is TRBV20-1; 15 bases match TRBD2. Unmatched junction bases numbered 11, after V lost 3 bases and J lost 2 bases. Germline values: CDR1 DFQATT, CDR2 SNEGSKA (reference sequence). The CDR3 is 18 amino acids. Written as DNA, the CDR3 is TGCAGTGCTAGGGGGACTAGCGGGGGGCAACTCGTTCCCTACGAGCAGTACTTC. This sequence encodes CSARGTSGGQLVPYEQYF.

This clonotype was found once. The genes are TRBV2 and TRBJ1-1; tentative D call: TRBD1 (5 bases). There are 14 residues in the CDR3. CDR1 SNHLY and CDR2 FYNNEI come from the germline V gene. The V and J ends lost 5 bases and 4 bases respectively, with 14 bases between them. CDR3: CASSTQGRGTEAFF. DNA for the CDR3: TGTGCCAGCAGTACTCAGGGACGCGGCACTGAAGCTTTCTTT. Drawing the rest from reference TRBV2 and TRBJ1-1, the complete variable domain is EPEVTQTPSHQVTQMGQEVILRCVPISNHLYFYWYRQILGQKVEFLVSFYNNEISEKSEIFDDQFSVERPDGSNFTLKIRSTKLEDSAMYFCASSTQGRGTEAFFGQGTRLTVV.